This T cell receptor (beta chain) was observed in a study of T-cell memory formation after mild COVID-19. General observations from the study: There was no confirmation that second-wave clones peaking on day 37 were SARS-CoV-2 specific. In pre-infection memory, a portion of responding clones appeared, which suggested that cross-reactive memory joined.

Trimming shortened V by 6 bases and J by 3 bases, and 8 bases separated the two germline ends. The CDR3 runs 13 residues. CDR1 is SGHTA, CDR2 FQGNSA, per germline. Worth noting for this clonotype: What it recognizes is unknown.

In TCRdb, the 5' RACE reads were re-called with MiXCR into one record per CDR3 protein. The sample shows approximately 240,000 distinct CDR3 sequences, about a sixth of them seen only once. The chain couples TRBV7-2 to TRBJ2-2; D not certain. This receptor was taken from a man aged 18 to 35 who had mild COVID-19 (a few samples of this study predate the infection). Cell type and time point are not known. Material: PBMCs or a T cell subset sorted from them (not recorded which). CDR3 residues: CASRFDHTGELFF. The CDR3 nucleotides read TGTGCCAGCAGATTTGACCACACCGGGGAGCTGTTTTTT.